The 27 T cell receptor beta chains reported below all come from one sample, sequenced in a study of cytomegalovirus exposure and HLA in healthy donors. The PCR used 60 Vbeta and 13 Jbeta primers. Repertoires were generated with immunoSEQ multiplex PCR, while TCRdb's copy carries only in-frame clones and drops some. The table records roughly 120,000 clones, roughly 70% of them present only once. Sequenced sample: PBMCs. These receptors were collected from a man aged 18 to 29 in good health and CMV-seropositive.

This clone has more than one count but fewer than ten. The genes are TRBV5-4 and TRBJ1-1, with D unresolved. CDR3 size: 13 residues. Trimming shortened V by 0 bases and J by 4 bases, and 7 bases separated the two germline ends. Germline assignment: CDR1 SGHNT and CDR2 YYREEE (reference sequence). DNA of the CDR3: TGTGCCAGCAGCTTGGGACATACCACTGAAGCTTTCTTT. Translation gives CASSLGHTTEAFF.

This clone has a single count. V usage is TRBV6-5 and J usage is TRBJ1-2; D not resolved. The V end lost 2 bases, the J end lost 3 bases, and 7 bases lay between the germline ends. Germline V gene data show CDR1 as MNHEY and CDR2 as SVGAGI. CDR3 length equals 13 residues. The CDR3 spells CASSYEGDYGYTF. DNA for the CDR3: TGTGCCAGCAGTTACGAGGGAGACTATGGCTACACCTTC.

The CDR3 spells CASSGQGHGGYTF. Written as DNA, the CDR3 is TGTGCCAGCAGTGGACAGGGGCATGGGGGCTACACCTTC. The chain is built from TRBV2 and TRBJ1-2; 8 nucleotides line up with TRBD1. Losses at the gene ends were 4 bases for V and 8 bases for J; bases not matched to a gene: 6. CDR3 size: 13 residues. CDR1 SNHLY and CDR2 FYNNEI come from the germline V gene.

This clone was detected only once. The V call is TRBV5-4, the J call TRBJ1-2; a possible D gene is TRBD1 (5 bases). CDR3 length: 16 amino acids. The germline V and J ends were trimmed by 4 bases and 4 bases, with 20 bases remaining between them. The germline V gene has CDR1 SGHNT and CDR2 YYREEE (reference sequence). The CDR3 reads CASSPSGGVGRYGYTF. The CDR3 nucleotides are TGTGCCAGCAGCCCGAGCGGGGGGGTCGGACGCTATGGCTACACCTTC.

V usage is TRBV6-5 and J usage is TRBJ1-2; tentatively, D is TRBD1 (6 bases). Trimming cost V 6 bases and J 8 bases, with 19 bases left between them. Germline values: CDR1 MNHEY, CDR2 SVGAGI. This CDR3 region has 14 residues. The CDR3: CASRQTGGKAGYTF. Written as DNA, the CDR3 is TGTGCCAGCAGACAGACAGGAGGAAAGGCGGGCTACACCTTC.

The chain couples TRBV7-2 to TRBJ2-1; D perhaps matches TRBD1 (5 bases). This CDR3 has 12 amino acids. Germline CDR1 reads SGHTA; CDR2 reads FQGNSA. Trimming cost V 5 bases and J 10 bases, with 12 bases left between them. CDR3 bases: TGTGCCAGCAGCCGCAGGGTATCAGAGCAGTTCTTC. This sequence encodes CASSRRVSEQFF.

V usage is TRBV5-4 and J usage is TRBJ2-5; perhaps TRBD1 as D (7 bases). This CDR3 is built from 15 residues. CDR1 is SGHNT and CDR2 is YYREEE in the germline V gene (reference sequence). Trimming shortened V by 3 bases and J by 5 bases, and 17 bases separated the two germline ends. The CDR3 protein is CASSSDRQGLETQYF. In nucleotides, the CDR3 is TGTGCCAGCAGCTCCGACAGACAGGGACTTGAGACCCAGTACTTC. Together with reference TRBV5-4 and TRBJ2-5, the CDR3 gives the full variable domain: ETGVTQSPTHLIKTRGQQVTLRCSSQSGHNTVSWYQQALGQGPQFIFQYYREEENGRGNFPPRFSGLQFPNYSSELNVNALELDDSALYLCASSSDRQGLETQYFGPGTRLLVL.

This clone was detected only once. This chain joins TRBV5-6 and TRBJ2-1, with 13 bases matching TRBD2. Per germline, CDR1 SGHDT and CDR2 YYEEEE. CDR3 size: 13 residues. J lost 10 bases, V lost 9 bases, and 7 bases had no gene match. CDR3 in DNA: TGTGCCATGGGGACTAGCGGGGAAAAAGAGCAGTTCTTC. Protein product: CAMGTSGEKEQFF.

The J gene is TRBJ2-5, the V gene TRBV14; TRBD2 is a possible D gene (6 bases). V was trimmed by 10 bases and J by 2 bases, leaving 14 bases between them. Germline V lookup: CDR1 SGHDN, CDR2 FVKESK. The CDR3 consists of 13 residues. In DNA form, the CDR3 reads TGTGCCACGGTACGGAGGGGTCAAGAGACCCAGTACTTC. It is translated as CATVRRGQETQYF.

The chain links TRBV19 to TRBJ1-3, with D uncertain. The germline gives CDR1 LNHDA, CDR2 SQIVND (reference sequence). The V end lost 5 bases, the J end lost 0 bases, and 8 bases lay between the germline ends. The CDR3 length is 14 residues. CDR3: CASSVDSSGNTIYF. DNA for the CDR3: TGTGCCAGTAGTGTCGACTCCTCTGGAAACACCATATATTTT.

Only a few counts were recorded for this clone. This sequence joins TRBV10-3 and TRBJ2-6; TRBD1 matches at 10 bases. J gave up 0 bases and V 4 bases, and 0 bases lay outside the gene matches. Germline-derived CDR1 and CDR2 are ENHRY and SYGVKD. The CDR3 has 16 residues. CDR3 in amino acids: CAISGTGGSGANVLTF. CDR3 in DNA: TGTGCCATCAGTGGGACAGGGGGCTCTGGGGCCAACGTCCTGACTTTC.

The gene calls are TRBV5-6 and TRBJ2-6; TRBD1 agrees at 8 bases. From germline, CDR1 is SGHDT and CDR2 YYEEEE. The CDR3 extends over 18 amino acids. Trimming cost V 1 base and J 0 bases; bases outside gene matches: 6. In nucleotides, the CDR3 is TGTGCCAGCAGCTTGTCGGGCAGGGGGCTCTCTGGGGCCAACGTCCTGACTTTC. Its protein is CASSLSGRGLSGANVLTF.

The chain combines TRBV10-3 with TRBJ1-6, with a weak D call TRBD1 (6 bases). With 10 bases removed from V and 4 bases from J, the gap between germline ends came to 20 bases. There are 16 residues in the CDR3. Per germline, CDR1 ENHRY and CDR2 SYGVKD. CDR3 nucleotides: TGTGCCACGGGCGAGACAGGTACCGGGTATAATTCACCCCTCCACTTT. It codes for CATGETGTGYNSPLHF.

The J gene is TRBJ2-6, the V gene TRBV29-1; no definite D call. CDR3 length equals 13 residues. CDR1 is SQVTM and CDR2 is ANQGSEA in the germline V gene. Trimming removed 6 bases at V and 0 bases at J, with 6 bases between. CDR3 DNA sequence: TGCAGCGTGCGGTTCTCTGGGGCCAACGTCCTGACTTTC. It yields the protein CSVRFSGANVLTF. Supplemented by reference TRBV29-1 and TRBJ2-6, the full variable domain reads SAVISQKPSRDICQRGTSLTIQCQVDSQVTMMFWYRQQPGQSLTLIATANQGSEATYESGFVIDKFPISRPNLTFSTLTVSNMSPEDSSIYLCSVRFSGANVLTFGAGSRLTVL.

The rearrangement joins TRBV2 to TRBJ1-1, with D tentatively TRBD1 (5 bases). The V end was cut by 0 bases, the J end by 5 bases, with 13 bases between. The CDR3 sequence is 15 residues long. Germline loops: CDR1 SNHLY, CDR2 FYNNEI. The CDR3 protein is CASSEANGAGTEAFF. Here the CDR3 DNA reads TGTGCCAGCAGTGAAGCCAATGGGGCTGGAACTGAAGCTTTCTTT.

CDR3 sequence (DNA): TGCGCCAGCAGCTTTGGCAGGGGCACAGATACGCAGTATTTT. This encodes CASSFGRGTDTQYF. The rearrangement uses TRBV5-1 and TRBJ2-3; maybe TRBD1 (5 bases). This CDR3 has 14 residues. V lost 2 bases to trimming and J lost 1 base, with 8 bases between them. Germline values: CDR1 SGHRS, CDR2 YFSETQ.

The V and J genes are TRBV12-2 and TRBJ2-7; TRBD1 is the table's D call and was not checked against the DNA. TRBV12-2 is a recognized pseudogene. The CDR3 runs 14 residues. The CDR3: CASRLGSGPYEQYV. CDR3 DNA sequence: TGTGCAAGTCGCTTAGGTTCAGGCCCCTACGAGCAGTACGTC.

This sequence joins TRBV5-4 and TRBJ1-2; D is perhaps TRBD1 (6 bases). The CDR3 loop spans 13 amino acids. V was cut by 3 bases and J by 8 bases, with 14 bases left in between. The germline CDR1 and CDR2 sequences are SGHNT and YYREEE (reference sequence). CDR3 region: CASSSTGPYGYTF. CDR3 sequence (DNA): TGTGCCAGCAGCTCGACAGGCCCCTACGGCTACACCTTC.

This clone was seen a single time. The rearrangement uses TRBV7-2 and TRBJ2-3; D unresolved. Trimming left V 3 bases short and J 2 bases short, with 3 bases between. CDR1 SGHTA and CDR2 FQGNSA come from the germline V gene. This CDR3 comprises 12 residues. The CDR3, as DNA: TGTGCCAGCAGCTTCTTCACAGATACGCAGTATTTT. It translates to CASSFFTDTQYF.

There are a few counts of this clone. The gene calls are TRBV6-1 and TRBJ1-6; TRBD1 is a possible D gene (6 bases). Germline V gene data show CDR1 as MNHNS and CDR2 as SASEGT. V lost 5 bases to trimming and J lost 9 bases, with 11 bases between them. This CDR3 comprises 13 residues. CDR3 amino acids: CASSTTGGSPLHF. CDR3 nucleotide sequence: TGTGCCAGCAGTACGACAGGCGGTTCACCCCTCCACTTT.

CDR3 DNA sequence: TGTGCCAGCCACCTCCTTGGGCAGCCAGAGACCCAGTACTTC. It codes for CASHLLGQPETQYF. The gene calls are TRBV6-6 and TRBJ2-5; D call uncertain. Trimming took 8 bases from V and 4 from J, leaving 17 bases between them. CDR1 and CDR2 (germline): MNHNY, SVGAGI (reference sequence). This CDR3 has 14 residues.

A few counts support this clone. The chain carries TRBV11-2 and TRBJ2-7, with 7 bases fitting TRBD2. V trimming: 0 bases; J trimming: 4 bases; junction bases outside the gene matches: 3. The CDR3 totals 14 residues. The germline CDR1 and CDR2 sequences are SGHAT and FQNNGV. CDR3 nucleotides: TGTGCCAGCAGCTTAGAGCGGGGGACTTACGAGCAGTACTTC. It encodes CASSLERGTYEQYF.

As to this clone: The junction departs from germline at one end; a sequencing error may be responsible. J is TRBJ1-4 and V is TRBV14, with D maybe TRBD1 (6 bases). The CDR3 runs to 16 residues. Per germline, CDR1 SGHDN and CDR2 FVKESK. The CDR3, as DNA: TGTGCTAGCAGCCAAGGGACAAGGGCCACTAATGAAAAACTGTTTTTT. This codes for CASSQGTRATNEKLFF.

This chain joins TRBV7-3 and TRBJ2-1, with 9 bases lining up with TRBD2. Germline V gene lookup returns CDR1 SGHTA and CDR2 FQGTGA. The length of the CDR3 is 15 residues. The junction had 6 bases not matched to a gene; V was cut back by 5 bases and J by 4 bases. The CDR3 here is CASSLSGGLYNEQFF. CDR3 nucleotides: TGTGCCAGCAGCCTGAGCGGGGGGCTTTACAATGAGCAGTTCTTC.

This chain connects TRBV7-3 to TRBJ1-1; D unclear. CDR3 length: 15 residues. The germline CDR1 and CDR2 sequences are SGHTA and FQGTGA. V was clipped by 1 base and J by 3 bases, with 12 bases between them. The DNA for the CDR3 is TGTGCCAGCAGCTTAAGCCGGGTTGTGGACACTGAAGCTTTCTTT. It is translated as CASSLSRVVDTEAFF.

The chain carries TRBV5-1 and TRBJ2-7; 10 bases are a match to TRBD1. The CDR3 is 13 residues long. The junction had 4 bases not matched to a gene; V was cut back by 7 bases and J by 3 bases. CDR1 and CDR2 from the germline V gene are SGHRS and YFSETQ. CDR3 sequence reads: CASAGDRGYEQYF. The CDR3, as DNA: TGCGCCAGCGCCGGGGACAGGGGCTACGAGCAGTACTTC.

This chain links TRBV11-2 with TRBJ2-5; 7 nucleotides agree with TRBD1. Germline V lookup: CDR1 SGHAT, CDR2 FQNNGV. The junction had 10 bases not matched to a gene; V was cut back by 5 bases and J by 7 bases. This CDR3 has 14 residues. CDR3 DNA: TGTGCCAGCAGCCCACAGACAGGGCGGTGGACCCAGTACTTC. Residues: CASSPQTGRWTQYF. Variable domain in full (rest from reference TRBV11-2 and TRBJ2-5): EAGVAQSPRYKIIEKRQSVAFWCNPISGHATLYWYQQILGQGPKLLIQFQNNGVVDDSQLPKDRFSAERLKGVDSTLKIQPAKLEDSAVYLCASSPQTGRWTQYFGPGTRLLVL.